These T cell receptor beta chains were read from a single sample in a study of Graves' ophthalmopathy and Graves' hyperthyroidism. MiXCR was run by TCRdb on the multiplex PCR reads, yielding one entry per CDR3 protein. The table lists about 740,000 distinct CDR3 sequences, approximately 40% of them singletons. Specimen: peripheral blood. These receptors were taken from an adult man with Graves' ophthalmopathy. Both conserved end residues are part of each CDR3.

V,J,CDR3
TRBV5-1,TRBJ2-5,CASSLGPGAGETQYF
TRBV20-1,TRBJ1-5,CSARGSSTSNQPQHF
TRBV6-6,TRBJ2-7,CASSPGQLNYEQYF
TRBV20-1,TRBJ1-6,CSARQEGLGNSPLHF
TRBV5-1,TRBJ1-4,CASSLDTVTNEKLFF
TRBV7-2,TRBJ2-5,CASSQEQAEGTQYF
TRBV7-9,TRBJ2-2,CASSQVDRGYGELFF
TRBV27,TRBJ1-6,CASSSPPRHNSPLHF
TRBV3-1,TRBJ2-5,CASSPPTRASGYKETQYF
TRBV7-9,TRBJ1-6,CASSQSAGGEDSPLHF
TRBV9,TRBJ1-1,CASSLQAGSTEAFF
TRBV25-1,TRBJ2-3,CASSSALRTDTQYF
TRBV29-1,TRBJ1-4,CSVEATNEKLFF
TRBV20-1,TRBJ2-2,CSAPDRGYTGELFF
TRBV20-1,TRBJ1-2,CSATQTGGYGYTF